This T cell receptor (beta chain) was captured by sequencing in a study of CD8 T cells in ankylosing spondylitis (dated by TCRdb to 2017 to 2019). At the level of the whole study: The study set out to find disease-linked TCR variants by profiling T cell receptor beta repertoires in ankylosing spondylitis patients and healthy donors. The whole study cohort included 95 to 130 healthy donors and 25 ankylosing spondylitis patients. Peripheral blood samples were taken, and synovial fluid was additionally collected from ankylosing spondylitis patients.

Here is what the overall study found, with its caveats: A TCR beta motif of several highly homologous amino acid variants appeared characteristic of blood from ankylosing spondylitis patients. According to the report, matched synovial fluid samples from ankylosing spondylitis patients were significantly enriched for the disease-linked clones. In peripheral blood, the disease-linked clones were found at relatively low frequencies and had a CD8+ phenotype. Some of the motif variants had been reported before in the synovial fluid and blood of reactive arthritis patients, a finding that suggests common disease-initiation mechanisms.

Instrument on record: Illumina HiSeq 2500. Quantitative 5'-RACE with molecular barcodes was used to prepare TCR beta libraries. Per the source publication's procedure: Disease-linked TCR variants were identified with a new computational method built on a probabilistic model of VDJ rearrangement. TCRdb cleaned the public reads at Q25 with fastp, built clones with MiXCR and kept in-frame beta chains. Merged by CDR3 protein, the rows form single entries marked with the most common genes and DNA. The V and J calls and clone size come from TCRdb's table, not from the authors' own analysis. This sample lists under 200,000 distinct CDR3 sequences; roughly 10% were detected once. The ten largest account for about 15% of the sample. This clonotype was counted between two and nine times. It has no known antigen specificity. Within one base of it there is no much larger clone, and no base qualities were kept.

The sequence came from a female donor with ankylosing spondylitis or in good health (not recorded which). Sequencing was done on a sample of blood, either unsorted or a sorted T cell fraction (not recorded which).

The CDR3 region: CASSQDYLQGYNEQFF. DNA sequence: TGCGCCAGCAGCCAAGACTATCTACAGGGCTACAATGAGCAGTTCTTC. The sequence is built from TRBV4-3 and TRBJ2-1; a tentative D match to TRBD1 spans 6 bases. The CDR3 runs 16 amino acids, cysteine and phenylalanine included. Only the CDR3 DNA is retained, 48 bases long and in frame from the first base. V loses 0 bases, J loses 3 bases, and the germline ends lie 12 bases apart. Looking up the germline V gene yields CDR1 LGHNA and CDR2 YSLEER.